There are many counts of the clone carrying this TCR beta chain. Its antigen is not known. A sample of blood taken at first hyperthyroidism diagnosis preceded any ophthalmopathy symptoms. Fresh peripheral blood, 8 to 10 ml, was the source of the PBMCs. Germline V gene sequence: CDR1 SGHVS, CDR2 FNYEAQ. V shed 1 base and J 9 bases; nucleotides not matched to a gene: 6. The CDR3 totals 14 residues. TCR beta CDR3 regions were amplified from RNA transcripts. First-round RT-PCR targeting the TCR CDR3 was performed with the HTBI primer set. TCRdb re-derived calls from the multiplex PCR reads in MiXCR, one entry per CDR3 protein. Among roughly 290,000 distinct CDR3 sequences listed, about an eighth were seen once. The data originate from a study of T cells in Graves' hyperthyroidism and ophthalmopathy. Whole-study context: Peripheral blood was collected at initial diagnosis, before any treatment.

Study results and limitations: Blood also carried most thyroid clonotypes expanded above 0.001.

The TCR was taken from a woman aged 25-40 years with Graves' hyperthyroidism that later progressed to Graves' ophthalmopathy. The rearrangement uses TRBV7-6 and TRBJ2-5, with TRBD1 identical over 9 bases. Sequenced: blood. The DNA for the CDR3 is TGTGCCAGCAGCTTAGGTGACAGGGGGAGACCCCAGTACTTC. Its translation: CASSLGDRGRPQYF.